This T cell receptor (beta chain) emerged from a study of blood T cell repertoires in COVID-19. Participants were aged 18 to 89 years from approximately 23 US areas. Before being deemed recovered, Cohort 3 donors had two negative PCRs, clearance, or symptom resolution. Authors' processing steps: How many nucleated cells were present was estimated from reference gene primer amplification. Only in-frame clones appear in the TCRdb table, and some are missing; sequencing was by immunoSEQ multiplex PCR. Clone size and the V and J calls come from that table; the DNA yielded D and trimming. The repertoire holds about 200,000 clones, around 90% seen once, with over 1% in the top ten. Germline CDR1 and CDR2: MNHEY and SVGEGT. CDR3 size: 16 residues. Trimming took 5 bases from V and 3 from J; bases not matched to a gene: 9.

The chain is built from TRBV6-2 or TRBV6-3 and TRBJ2-5; TRBD2 aligns across 10 bases. This clonotype originated in a man aged 30 to 39 who had recovered from COVID-19. Specimen: PBMCs or T cells enriched from blood (not recorded which). CDR3 sequence reads: CASSHGPGLAEETQYF. CDR3 bases: TGTGCCAGCAGTCACGGTCCAGGACTAGCGGAAGAGACCCAGTACTTC.